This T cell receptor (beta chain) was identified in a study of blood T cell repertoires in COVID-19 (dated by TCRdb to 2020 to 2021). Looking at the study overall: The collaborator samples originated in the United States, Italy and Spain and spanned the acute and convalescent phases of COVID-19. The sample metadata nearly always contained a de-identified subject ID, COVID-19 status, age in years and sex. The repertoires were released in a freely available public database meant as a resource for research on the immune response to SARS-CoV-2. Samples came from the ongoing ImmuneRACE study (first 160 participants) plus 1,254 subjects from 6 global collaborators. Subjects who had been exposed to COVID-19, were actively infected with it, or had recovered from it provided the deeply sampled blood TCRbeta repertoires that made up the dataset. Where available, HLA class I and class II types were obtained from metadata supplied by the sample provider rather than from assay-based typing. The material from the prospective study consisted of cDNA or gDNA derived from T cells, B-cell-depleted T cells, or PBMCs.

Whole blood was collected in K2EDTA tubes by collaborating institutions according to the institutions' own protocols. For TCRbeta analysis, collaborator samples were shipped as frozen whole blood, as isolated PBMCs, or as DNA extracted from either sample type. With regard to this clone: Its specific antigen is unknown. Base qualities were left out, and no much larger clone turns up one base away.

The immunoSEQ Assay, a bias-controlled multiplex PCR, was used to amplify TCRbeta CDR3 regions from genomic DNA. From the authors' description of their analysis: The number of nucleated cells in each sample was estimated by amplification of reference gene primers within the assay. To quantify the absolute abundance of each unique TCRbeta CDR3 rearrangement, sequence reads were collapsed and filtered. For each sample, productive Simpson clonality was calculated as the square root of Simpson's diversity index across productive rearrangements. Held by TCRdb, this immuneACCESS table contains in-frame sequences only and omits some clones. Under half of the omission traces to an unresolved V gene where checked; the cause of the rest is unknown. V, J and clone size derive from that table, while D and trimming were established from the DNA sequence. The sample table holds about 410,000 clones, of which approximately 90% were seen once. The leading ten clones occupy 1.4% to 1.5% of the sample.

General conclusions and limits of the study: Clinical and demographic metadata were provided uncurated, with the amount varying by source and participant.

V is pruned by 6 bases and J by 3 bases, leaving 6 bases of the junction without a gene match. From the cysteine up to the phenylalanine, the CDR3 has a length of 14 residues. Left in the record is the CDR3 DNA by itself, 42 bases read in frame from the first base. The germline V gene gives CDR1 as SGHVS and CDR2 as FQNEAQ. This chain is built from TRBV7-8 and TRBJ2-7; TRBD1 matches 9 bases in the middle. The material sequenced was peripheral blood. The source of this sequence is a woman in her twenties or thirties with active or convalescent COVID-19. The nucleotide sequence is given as TGTGCCAGCAGACATGGGACAGGGAGCTACGAGCAGTACTTC. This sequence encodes CASRHGTGSYEQYF. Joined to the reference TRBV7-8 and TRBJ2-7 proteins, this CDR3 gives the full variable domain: GAGVSQSPRYKVAKRGQDVALRCDPISGHVSLFWYQQALGQGPEFLTYFQNEAQLDKSGLPSDRFFAERPEGSVSTLKIQRTQQEDSAVYLCASRHGTGSYEQYFGPGTRLTVT.